Below are 32 T cell receptor beta chains sequenced from a single sample in a study of blood T cell repertoires in COVID-19. The data were produced by immunoSEQ multiplex PCR, yet TCRdb's version contains in-frame clones alone and is incomplete. The data contain approximately 190,000 clones, around 80% of them singletons. Sample: peripheral blood. Every receptor here comes from a woman aged 55-69 years with COVID-19, enrolled during active disease.

The chain joins TRBV5-4 to TRBJ2-7; 8 nucleotides agree with TRBD1. Germline values: CDR1 SGHNT, CDR2 YYREEE (reference sequence). The CDR3 is 15 residues long. V dropped 2 bases and J dropped 4; count of bases not matched to a gene: 8. DNA for the CDR3: TGTGCCAGCAGCTTCGACAGGGGAATTAATTACGAGCAGTACTTC. It codes for CASSFDRGINYEQYF.

This clone occurred a few times. The V gene is TRBV5-1, the J gene TRBJ1-2; 7 nucleotides agree with TRBD1. V shed 3 bases, J shed 6 bases, and the junction held 14 bases outside the gene matches. The V gene's germline CDR1 is SGHRS and CDR2 YFSETQ. CDR3 length: 16 residues. The CDR3 sequence: CASSSRQGLKGDGYTF. CDR3 in DNA: TGCGCCAGCAGCTCACGACAGGGCCTTAAGGGGGATGGCTACACCTTC.

The chain joins TRBV19 to TRBJ2-2, with TRBD2 matching over 9 bases. Germline CDR1 is LNHDA and CDR2 is SQIVND (reference sequence). The junction had 7 bases not matched to a gene; V was cut back by 3 bases and J by 2 bases. This CDR3 spans 17 amino acids. Here the CDR3 reads CASSILAGGPNTGELFF. The CDR3 DNA sequence: TGTGCCAGTAGTATTCTTGCGGGAGGGCCCAACACCGGGGAGCTGTTTTTT.

The chain combines TRBV18 with TRBJ2-1; the match to TRBD1 covers 9 bases. The germline CDR1 and CDR2 sequences are KGHSH and LQKENI. The CDR3 runs 13 residues. Trimming cost V 3 bases and J 10 bases; bases outside gene matches: 4. The CDR3 loop is CASSPTGGGEQFF. CDR3 DNA: TGTGCCAGCTCACCGACAGGGGGGGGCGAGCAGTTCTTC.

The chain joins TRBV28 to TRBJ1-5; 9 bases align to TRBD1. Germline-derived CDR1 and CDR2 are MDHEN and SYDVKM. The CDR3 runs 16 residues. Trimming removed 6 bases from V and 5 bases from J; junction bases left unmatched: 11. As DNA, the CDR3 is TGTGCCAGCAGACAAACCGGGACAGGGCTCTATCAGCCCCAGCATTTT. It specifies CASRQTGTGLYQPQHF. Combining the CDR3 with reference TRBV28 and TRBJ1-5 gives the whole variable domain DVKVTQSSRYLVKRTGEKVFLECVQDMDHENMFWYRQDPGLGLRLIYFSYDVKMKEKGDIPEGYSVSREKKERFSLILESASTNQTSMYLCASRQTGTGLYQPQHFGDGTRLSIL.

The rearrangement uses TRBV12-3 or TRBV12-4 and TRBJ2-6; D is undetermined. CDR3 length: 12 residues. The V and J ends lost 7 bases and 1 base respectively, with 2 bases between them. The CDR3 bases are TGTGCCAGCATATCTGGGGCCAACGTCCTGACTTTC. Its translation: CASISGANVLTF.

The chain combines TRBV24-1 with TRBJ2-2, with 8 bases lining up with TRBD1. The J segment lost 1 base and the V segment lost 3 bases, leaving 9 bases of the junction unmatched. Germline CDR1 and CDR2: KGHDR and SFDVKD. The CDR3 has 18 amino acids. CDR3 in amino acids: CATSDPGQGRWNTGELFF. The CDR3 DNA reads as TGTGCCACCAGTGATCCAGGACAGGGACGATGGAACACCGGGGAGCTGTTTTTT.

Details on this clone: A junction boundary mismatches the germline segment, possibly from a read error. The genes are TRBV10-1 and TRBJ2-3, with TRBD1 matching 8 bases. Germline V CDR1 and CDR2: WNHNN, SYGVQD (reference sequence). CDR3 size: 15 residues. CDR3 loop: CASSESARMGTGLSF. The CDR3 DNA is TGCGCCAGCAGTGAGTCGGCTAGGATGGGGACAGGCCTATCCTTT.

V and J are TRBV23-1 and TRBJ1-5; D possibly corresponds to TRBD1 (6 bases). TRBV23-1 is placed among ORFs of uncertain function. The CDR3 covers 19 residues. V lost 1 base and J 2 bases, leaving 21 bases between the germline ends. In DNA, the CDR3 is TGCGCCAGCAGTCAATGGTGCAAACATAACAGGGTTCGCAATCAGCCCCAGCATTTT. Protein: CASSQWCKHNRVRNQPQHF.

V and J are TRBV6-6 and TRBJ2-2; no clear D. Trimming removed 0 bases from V and 1 base from J, with 3 bases in between. The CDR3 contains 14 residues. Germline-derived CDR1 and CDR2 are MNHNY and SVGAGI (reference sequence). The CDR3 nucleotides read TGTGCCAGCAGTTACTCGCGGAACACCGGGGAGCTGTTTTTT. It codes for CASSYSRNTGELFF.

This clone is a singleton in its sample. The CDR3 DNA follows: TGTGCCAGCAGGCGACAGGGGGAATTTACCGGGGAGCTGTTTTTT. It translates to CASRRQGEFTGELFF. V and J are TRBV6-5 and TRBJ2-2; 9 bases are shared with TRBD1. The V gene end was trimmed by 6 bases and the J gene end by 5 bases; junction bases not matched to a gene: 7. The CDR3 length is 15 residues. The V gene's germline CDR1 is MNHEY and CDR2 SVGAGI.

The rearrangement uses TRBV29-1 and TRBJ1-4; possible D gene TRBD1, 6 bases. The CDR3 spans 13 residues. Trimming removed 1 base from V and 5 bases from J, with 8 bases in between. Germline V gives CDR1 SQVTM, CDR2 ANQGSEA. This CDR3 reads CSVEGGGNEKLFF. The CDR3 bases are TGCAGCGTTGAAGGTGGGGGCAATGAAAAACTGTTTTTT.

V and J are TRBV19 and TRBJ1-5; D possibly corresponds to TRBD1 (5 bases). CDR3 length: 14 residues. Trimming removed 5 bases at V and 5 bases at J, with 13 bases between. The V gene's germline CDR1 is LNHDA and CDR2 SQIVND (reference sequence). CDR3 sequence (DNA): TGTGCCAGTAGTTCGCTGGCGGGGCATCAGCCCCAGCATTTT. Translation: CASSSLAGHQPQHF.

The genes are TRBV5-1 and TRBJ1-2; TRBD1 aligns across 8 bases. Germline V gene lookup returns CDR1 SGHRS and CDR2 YFSETQ. The V segment lost 1 base and the J segment 8 bases; nucleotides outside the gene matches: 19. The CDR3 covers 18 residues. CDR3 coding DNA: TGCGCCAGCAGCTTGTCTCCCCCCCGACAGGGGAATGGGTTAGGCTACACCTTC. The encoded protein is CASSLSPPRQGNGLGYTF.

The chain couples TRBV20-1 to TRBJ2-5, with 7 nucleotides matching TRBD1. V lost 5 bases to trimming and J lost 3 bases; unmatched junction nucleotides: 0. In germline, CDR1 is DFQATT, CDR2 SNEGSKA (reference sequence). The CDR3 is 11 residues long. The DNA for the CDR3 is TGCAGTGCTGGACAGGAAGAGACCCAGTACTTC. It encodes CSAGQEETQYF.

The V call is TRBV3-1 (or the pseudogene TRBV3-2), the J call TRBJ2-7; 12 nucleotides align to TRBD2. The CDR3 is 15 amino acids. V gave up 1 base and J gave up 2 bases; unmatched junction bases: 0. CDR1 and CDR2 from the germline V gene are LGHDT and YNNKEL (reference sequence). DNA of the CDR3: TGTGCCAGCAGCCAAGCTAGCGGGAGGGCCTACGAGCAGTACTTC. Translation gives CASSQASGRAYEQYF.

This chain uses TRBV10-2 with TRBJ2-1; the match to TRBD2 covers 15 bases. Losses at the gene ends were 6 bases for V and 3 bases for J; bases not matched to a gene: 12. CDR1 and CDR2 from the germline V gene are WSHSY and SAAADI. There are 19 residues in the CDR3. CDR3 coding DNA: TGCGCCAGCAGCGCTACATGGACTAGCGGGGGGGGACACTACAATGAGCAGTTCTTC. Encoded protein: CASSATWTSGGGHYNEQFF.

V usage is TRBV5-1 and J usage is TRBJ2-5, with TRBD1 identical over 7 bases. Germline values: CDR1 SGHRS, CDR2 YFSETQ. The CDR3 has 16 residues. With V trimmed by 4 bases and J by 1 base, 10 bases remained unmatched. The DNA of the CDR3 is TGCGCCAGCAGCGCGTTTGGAACAGGGGCCCAAGAGACCCAGTACTTC. Protein sequence: CASSAFGTGAQETQYF. The whole variable domain, filled in from reference TRBV5-1 and TRBJ2-5, reads KAGVTQTPRYLIKTRGQQVTLSCSPISGHRSVSWYQQTPGQGLQFLFEYFSETQRNKGNFPGRFSGRQFSNSRSEMNVSTLELGDSALYLCASSAFGTGAQETQYFGPGTRLLVL.

The chain employs TRBV7-9 and TRBJ2-5; 9 positions match TRBD1. This CDR3 contains 16 residues. After removal of 4 bases from V and 5 bases from J, the junction contained 11 bases not matched to a gene. Germline lookup yields CDR1 SEHNR and CDR2 FQNEAQ (reference sequence). CDR3 bases: TGTGCCAGCAGCTCTACGGACAGGGGACCCCAGGAGACCCAGTACTTC. Translating gives CASSSTDRGPQETQYF. Full variable domain (missing parts from reference TRBV7-9 and TRBJ2-5): DTGVSQNPRHKITKRGQNVTFRCDPISEHNRLYWYRQTLGQGPEFLTYFQNEAQLEKSRLLSDRFSAERPKGSFSTLEIQRTEQGDSAMYLCASSSTDRGPQETQYFGPGTRLLVL.

The chain joins TRBV9 to TRBJ2-5; 9 bases map to TRBD2. This CDR3 is 17 amino acids long. Germline V gives CDR1 SGDLS, CDR2 YYNGEE. With V trimmed by 3 bases and J by 0 bases, 9 bases remained unmatched. The CDR3 here is CASSGKGVAGDQETQYF. CDR3 coding DNA: TGTGCCAGCAGCGGCAAAGGGGTAGCGGGAGACCAAGAGACCCAGTACTTC.

CDR3 nucleotide sequence: TGCAGTGCTAGTGGGGACTACGACCAACTCTATGAGCAGTTCTTC. It encodes CSASGDYDQLYEQFF. The chain recombines TRBV20-1 with TRBJ2-1; TRBD2 agrees at 7 bases. V trimming: 3 bases; J trimming: 8 bases; junction bases outside the gene matches: 13. The CDR3 is 15 residues long. The germline CDR1 and CDR2 sequences are DFQATT and SNEGSKA (reference sequence).

The chain employs TRBV28 and TRBJ2-1, with a tentative D call TRBD1 (6 bases). Trimming shortened V by 6 bases and J by 6 bases, and 18 bases separated the two germline ends. The CDR3 extends over 15 amino acids. The germline V gene encodes CDR1 MDHEN and CDR2 SYDVKM. The DNA for the CDR3 is TGTGCCAGCAGCTCGATGCAGGGGACCGGCAATGAGCAGTTCTTC. Protein product: CASSSMQGTGNEQFF.

This chain links TRBV3-1 (or the pseudogene TRBV3-2) with TRBJ1-1; TRBD1 aligns across 7 bases. The J segment lost 2 bases and the V segment lost 4 bases, leaving 7 bases of the junction unmatched. This CDR3 comprises 15 residues. Germline CDR1 and CDR2: LGHDT and YNNKEL (reference sequence). CDR3: CASSPRQGGNTEAFF. DNA for the CDR3: TGTGCCAGCAGCCCACGACAGGGAGGAAACACTGAAGCTTTCTTT.

The genes are TRBV19 and TRBJ1-3, with 10 bases matching TRBD1. V gave up 5 bases and J gave up 2 bases; unmatched junction bases: 6. CDR3 length: 16 residues. Germline V gives CDR1 LNHDA, CDR2 SQIVND (reference sequence). The CDR3 here is CASSFSGTGAGNTIYF. In DNA, the CDR3 is TGTGCCAGTAGTTTCTCCGGGACAGGGGCTGGAAACACCATATATTTT.

V and J are TRBV19 and TRBJ2-3, with D possibly matching TRBD1 (5 bases). Trimming took 6 bases from V and 2 from J, leaving 12 bases between them. Germline V gene data show CDR1 as LNHDA and CDR2 as SQIVND (reference sequence). This CDR3 is built from 14 residues. The CDR3 sequence is CASRGAQFTDTQYF. The CDR3 DNA sequence: TGTGCCAGTAGAGGGGCCCAATTCACAGATACGCAGTATTTT.

The chain couples TRBV5-6 to TRBJ2-2, with 8 bases aligning to TRBD1. V shed 1 base, J shed 7 bases, and the junction held 9 bases outside the gene matches. The CDR3 extends over 16 amino acids. Germline loops: CDR1 SGHDT, CDR2 YYEEEE. The CDR3 region has the DNA TGTGCCAGCAGCTTGTGGACAGGGTCTTACGGCGGGGAGCTGTTTTTT. It yields the protein CASSLWTGSYGGELFF.

This sequence joins TRBV9 and TRBJ1-1; D remains ambiguous. There are 13 residues in the CDR3. V was pared by 0 bases and J by 8 bases, with 11 bases between. The germline V gene has CDR1 SGDLS and CDR2 YYNGEE. CDR3 bases: TGTGCCAGCAGCGTAGGGAGGGAGGGCGAAGCTTTCTTT. It translates to CASSVGREGEAFF. The full variable domain, in which reference TRBV9 and TRBJ1-1 provide the parts outside the CDR3, is DSGVTQTPKHLITATGQRVTLRCSPRSGDLSVYWYQQSLDQGLQFLIQYYNGEERAKGNILERFSAQQFPDLHSELNLSSLELGDSALYFCASSVGREGEAFFGQGTRLTVV.

The rearrangement uses TRBV6-5 and TRBJ2-7; possibly TRBD2 for D (6 bases). This CDR3 is 14 amino acids long. V was pared by 10 bases and J by 3 bases, with 19 bases between. The germline V gene encodes CDR1 MNHEY and CDR2 SVGAGI. The CDR3 DNA follows: TGTGCCACCACCTTGGGGACTCCCGTCTACGAGCAGTACTTC. This sequence encodes CATTLGTPVYEQYF.

V and J are TRBV27 and TRBJ2-3, with D perhaps TRBD1 (6 bases). Germline CDR1 MNHEY, CDR2 SMNVEV (reference sequence). This CDR3 contains 17 residues. Trimming stripped 6 bases from V and 0 bases from J, with 19 bases between. The CDR3 sequence is CASSPSRGTTSTDTQYF. The CDR3, as DNA: TGTGCCAGCAGCCCCTCTAGGGGGACAACTAGCACAGATACGCAGTATTTT.

The chain couples TRBV25-1 to TRBJ2-3, with D possibly TRBD1 on 5 matching bases. The CDR3 runs 15 residues. Deletions cut 4 bases from V and 0 bases from J, with 11 bases between. Germline V CDR1 and CDR2: MGHDK, SYGVNS. CDR3 bases: TGTGCCAGCAGTGTATACACAGGTAGCACAGATACGCAGTATTTT. Amino acids: CASSVYTGSTDTQYF.

This chain joins TRBV6-5 and TRBJ2-5; a possible D gene is TRBD1 (6 bases). There are 15 residues in the CDR3. Germline V gene sequence: CDR1 MNHEY, CDR2 SVGAGI. V was cut by 2 bases and J by 8 bases, with 18 bases left in between. CDR3 nucleotide sequence: TGTGCCAGCAGTTACGAGTTTCGGGCAGGGGCTACCCAGTACTTC. Protein sequence: CASSYEFRAGATQYF.

The rearrangement joins TRBV7-3 to TRBJ2-1, with 13 bases matching TRBD2. This CDR3 is built from 16 residues. Germline trimming cut 6 bases from V and 7 bases from J; bases unmatched to any gene: 9. Germline V gives CDR1 SGHTA, CDR2 FQGTGA. CDR3 bases: TGTGCCAGCAGAAAAACTAGCGGGAGGGCGGGAAATGAGCAGTTCTTC. It encodes CASRKTSGRAGNEQFF.